Listed here is a single T cell receptor beta chain. The antigen remains undetermined. These data come from a study of cytomegalovirus exposure and HLA in healthy donors. Background on the study: Earlier sequencing of 150 million to 200 million T cells yielded around 100 million unique TCR beta sequences. Study-wide results and caveats: Investigators reported under 200 TCR beta chains as tied to cytomegalovirus. Confirmation in vitro established that three CMV-associated chains were specific for CMV antigens.

The CDR3 runs 15 residues. V shed 7 bases and J 3 bases; nucleotides not matched to a gene: 10. Germline-derived CDR1 and CDR2 are MNHEY and SVGAGI. A multiplex PCR was run with 60 Vbeta primers and 13 Jbeta primers. The data were produced by immunoSEQ multiplex PCR, yet TCRdb's version contains in-frame clones alone and is incomplete. This sample carries around 31,000 clones, approximately 87% of them seen once, and the ten largest clones take under 3%. This TCR came from a boy aged 5 to 17 in good health and CMV-seronegative. The gene calls are TRBV6-5 and TRBJ2-5; 8 nucleotides align to TRBD1. Sequenced sample: PBMCs. The DNA of the CDR3 is TGTGCCAGCACCAAAACGGCAGGGGGCGAAGAGACCCAGTACTTC. As protein: CASTKTAGGEETQYF.